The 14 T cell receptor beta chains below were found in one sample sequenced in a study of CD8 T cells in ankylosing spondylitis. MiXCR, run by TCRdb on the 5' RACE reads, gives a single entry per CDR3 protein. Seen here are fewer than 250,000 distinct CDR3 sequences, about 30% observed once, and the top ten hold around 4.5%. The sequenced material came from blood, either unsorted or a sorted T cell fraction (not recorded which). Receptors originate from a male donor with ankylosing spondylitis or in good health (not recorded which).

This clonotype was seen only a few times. The CDR3 bases are TGTGCCAGCAGCACCGGGACAGCGACTTATGGCTACACCTTC. The encoded protein is CASSTGTATYGYTF. The chain employs TRBV12-3 or TRBV12-4 and TRBJ1-2, with 7 bases aligning to TRBD1. The CDR3 has 14 amino acids. Trimming took 6 bases from V and 5 from J; bases not matched to a gene: 9.

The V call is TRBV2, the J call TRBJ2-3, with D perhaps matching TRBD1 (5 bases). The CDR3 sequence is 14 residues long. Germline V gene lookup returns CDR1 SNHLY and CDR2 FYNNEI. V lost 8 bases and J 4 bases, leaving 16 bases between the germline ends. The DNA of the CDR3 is TGTGCCAGCGAAGGGGCGACGGGCGCAGATACGCAGTATTTT. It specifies CASEGATGADTQYF.

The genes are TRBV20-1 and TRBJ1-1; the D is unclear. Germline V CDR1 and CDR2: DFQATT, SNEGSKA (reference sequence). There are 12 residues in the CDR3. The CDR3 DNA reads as TGCAGCTCCCGACCGGCGAACACTGAAGCTTTCTTT. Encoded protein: CSSRPANTEAFF.

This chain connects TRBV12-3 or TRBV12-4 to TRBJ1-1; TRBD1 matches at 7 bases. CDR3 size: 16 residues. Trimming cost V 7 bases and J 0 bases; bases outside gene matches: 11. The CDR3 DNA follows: TGTGCCAGCACCCTTGACAGGGTCCGATTGAACACTGAAGCTTTCTTT. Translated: CASTLDRVRLNTEAFF.

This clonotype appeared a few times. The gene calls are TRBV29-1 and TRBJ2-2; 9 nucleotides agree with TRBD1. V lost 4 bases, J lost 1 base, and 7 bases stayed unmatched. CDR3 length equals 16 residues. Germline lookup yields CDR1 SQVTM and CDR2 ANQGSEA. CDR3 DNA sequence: TGCAGCGTTGCAGTTCCGGGACAGGGGAACACCGGGGAGCTGTTTTTT. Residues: CSVAVPGQGNTGELFF.

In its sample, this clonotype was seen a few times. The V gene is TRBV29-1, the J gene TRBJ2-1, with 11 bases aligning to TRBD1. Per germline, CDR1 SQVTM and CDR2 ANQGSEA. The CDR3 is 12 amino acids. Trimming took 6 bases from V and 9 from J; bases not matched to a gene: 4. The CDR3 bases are TGCAGCGTGGGGGGACAGGGGGGTGAGCAGTTCTTC. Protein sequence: CSVGGQGGEQFF.

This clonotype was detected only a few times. As DNA, the CDR3 is TGCAGCGTCAGGGGGGGACCGAGCTCCTACAATGAGCAGTTCTTC. Its protein is CSVRGGPSSYNEQFF. This rearrangement joins TRBV29-1 to TRBJ2-1, with D perhaps matching TRBD1 or TRBD2 (7 bases each). The length of the CDR3 is 15 residues. Trimming removed 6 bases from V and 0 bases from J, with 15 bases in between. Germline loops: CDR1 SQVTM, CDR2 ANQGSEA.

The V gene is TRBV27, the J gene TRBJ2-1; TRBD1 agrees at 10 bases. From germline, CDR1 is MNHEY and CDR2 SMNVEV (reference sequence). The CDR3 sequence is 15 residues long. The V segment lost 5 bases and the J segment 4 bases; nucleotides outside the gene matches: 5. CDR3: CASSPGTGAYNEQFF. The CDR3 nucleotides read TGTGCCAGCAGTCCGGGGACAGGGGCATACAATGAGCAGTTCTTC.

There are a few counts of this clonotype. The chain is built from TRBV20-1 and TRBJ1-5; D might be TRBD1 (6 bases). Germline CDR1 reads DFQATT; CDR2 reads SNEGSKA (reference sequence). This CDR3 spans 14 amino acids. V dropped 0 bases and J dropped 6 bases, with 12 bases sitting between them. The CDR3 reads CSARDIQGTQPQHF. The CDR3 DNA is TGCAGTGCTAGAGACATTCAGGGGACTCAGCCCCAGCATTTT.

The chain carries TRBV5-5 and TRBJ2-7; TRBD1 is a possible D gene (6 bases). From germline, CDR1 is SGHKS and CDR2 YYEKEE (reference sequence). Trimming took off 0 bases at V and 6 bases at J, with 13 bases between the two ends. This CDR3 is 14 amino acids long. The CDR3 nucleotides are TGTGCCAGCAGCTTGGCAACAGGGATGGGCGAGCAGTACTTC. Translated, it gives CASSLATGMGEQYF.

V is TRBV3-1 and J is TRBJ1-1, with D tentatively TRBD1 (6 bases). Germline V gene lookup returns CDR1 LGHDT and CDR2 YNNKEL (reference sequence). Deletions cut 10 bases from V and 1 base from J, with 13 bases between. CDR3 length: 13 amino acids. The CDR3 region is CATSRGKNTEAFF. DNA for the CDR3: TGTGCCACCTCAAGGGGGAAGAACACTGAAGCTTTCTTT.

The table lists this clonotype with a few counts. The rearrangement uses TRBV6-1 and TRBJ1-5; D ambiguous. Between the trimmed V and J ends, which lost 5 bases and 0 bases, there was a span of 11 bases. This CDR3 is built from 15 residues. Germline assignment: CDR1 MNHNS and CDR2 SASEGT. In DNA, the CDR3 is TGTGCCAGCAGTCGGACTTGGGATAGCAATCAGCCCCAGCATTTT. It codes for CASSRTWDSNQPQHF.

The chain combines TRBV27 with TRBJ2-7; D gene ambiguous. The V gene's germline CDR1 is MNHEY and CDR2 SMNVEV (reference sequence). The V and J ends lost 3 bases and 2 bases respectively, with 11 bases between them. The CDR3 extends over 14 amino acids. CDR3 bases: TGTGCCAGCAGTTTGCATCCAGCGACCTACGAGCAGTACTTC. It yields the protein CASSLHPATYEQYF.

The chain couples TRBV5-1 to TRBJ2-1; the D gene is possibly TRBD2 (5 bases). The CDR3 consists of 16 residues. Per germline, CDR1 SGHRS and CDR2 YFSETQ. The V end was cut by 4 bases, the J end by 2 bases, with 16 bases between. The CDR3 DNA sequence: TGCGCCAGCAGCGCGTCCCCGGGGATCACCTACAATGAGCAGTTCTTC. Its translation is CASSASPGITYNEQFF. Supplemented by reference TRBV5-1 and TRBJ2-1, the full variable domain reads KAGVTQTPRYLIKTRGQQVTLSCSPISGHRSVSWYQQTPGQGLQFLFEYFSETQRNKGNFPGRFSGRQFSNSRSEMNVSTLELGDSALYLCASSASPGITYNEQFFGPGTRLTVL.